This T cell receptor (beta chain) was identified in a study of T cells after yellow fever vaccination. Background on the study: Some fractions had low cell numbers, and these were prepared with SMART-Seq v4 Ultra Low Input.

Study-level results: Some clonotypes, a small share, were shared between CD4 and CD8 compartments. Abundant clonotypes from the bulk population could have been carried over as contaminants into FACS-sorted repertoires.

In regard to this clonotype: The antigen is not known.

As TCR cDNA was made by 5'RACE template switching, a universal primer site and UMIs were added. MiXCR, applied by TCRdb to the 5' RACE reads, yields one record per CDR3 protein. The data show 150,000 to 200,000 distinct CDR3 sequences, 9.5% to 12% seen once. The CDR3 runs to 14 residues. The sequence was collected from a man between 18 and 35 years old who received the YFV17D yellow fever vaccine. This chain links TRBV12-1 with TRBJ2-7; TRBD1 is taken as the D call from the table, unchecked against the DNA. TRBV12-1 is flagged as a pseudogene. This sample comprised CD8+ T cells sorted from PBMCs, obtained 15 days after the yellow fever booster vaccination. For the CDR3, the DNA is TGTGCCAGCAGCCCGGGACAGGCAACCTACGAGCAGTACTTC. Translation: CASSPGQATYEQYF.